This T cell receptor (beta chain) derives from a study of blood T cell repertoires in COVID-19. This CDR3 contains 14 residues. V lost 4 bases, J lost 5 bases, and 4 bases stayed unmatched. CDR1 is SNHLY and CDR2 is FYNNEI in the germline V gene. This clone is a singleton in its sample. The assay was immunoSEQ multiplex PCR, and TCRdb's table has in-frame clones only and misses some. Here the sample spans about 400,000 clones, roughly 88% being singletons. This receptor was taken from a woman aged 40 to 50 with acute COVID-19. The sequencing sample was made of PBMCs or T cells enriched from blood (not recorded which). The chain uses TRBV2 and TRBJ1-2, with TRBD1 identical over 10 bases. Written as DNA, the CDR3 is TGTGCCAGCAGTGGGGACAGGGGAGGATATGGCTACACCTTC. It specifies CASSGDRGGYGYTF.